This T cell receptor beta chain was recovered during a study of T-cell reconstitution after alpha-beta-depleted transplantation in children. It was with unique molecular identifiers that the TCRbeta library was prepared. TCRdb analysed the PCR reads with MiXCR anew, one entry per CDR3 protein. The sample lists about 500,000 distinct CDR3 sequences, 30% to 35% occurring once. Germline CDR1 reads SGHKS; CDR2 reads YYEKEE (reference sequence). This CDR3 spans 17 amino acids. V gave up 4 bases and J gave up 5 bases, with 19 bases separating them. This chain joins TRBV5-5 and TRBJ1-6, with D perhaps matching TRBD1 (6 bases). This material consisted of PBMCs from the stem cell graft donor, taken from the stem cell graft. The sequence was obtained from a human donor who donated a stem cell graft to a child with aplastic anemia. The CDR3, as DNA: TGTGCCAGCAGCCACCCACCGGGACACAATAATAATTCACCCCTCCACTTT. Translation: CASSHPPGHNNNSPLHF.